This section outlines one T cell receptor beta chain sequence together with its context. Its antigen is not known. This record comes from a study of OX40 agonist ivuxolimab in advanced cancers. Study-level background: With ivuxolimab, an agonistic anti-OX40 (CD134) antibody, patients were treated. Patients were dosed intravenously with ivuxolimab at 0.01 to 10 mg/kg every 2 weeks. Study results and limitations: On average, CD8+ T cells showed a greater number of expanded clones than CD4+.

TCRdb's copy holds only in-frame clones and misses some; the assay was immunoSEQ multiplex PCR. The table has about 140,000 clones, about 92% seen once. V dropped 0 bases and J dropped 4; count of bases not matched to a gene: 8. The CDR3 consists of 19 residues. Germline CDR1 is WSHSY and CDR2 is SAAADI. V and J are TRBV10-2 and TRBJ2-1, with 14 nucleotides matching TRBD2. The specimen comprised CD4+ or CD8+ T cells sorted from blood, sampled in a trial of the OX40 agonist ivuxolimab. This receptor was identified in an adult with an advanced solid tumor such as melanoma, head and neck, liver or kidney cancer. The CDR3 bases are TGCGCCAGCAGTGAGTCGCGAGGGACTAGCGGGAGCTTATACAATGAGCAGTTCTTC. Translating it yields CASSESRGTSGSLYNEQFF.